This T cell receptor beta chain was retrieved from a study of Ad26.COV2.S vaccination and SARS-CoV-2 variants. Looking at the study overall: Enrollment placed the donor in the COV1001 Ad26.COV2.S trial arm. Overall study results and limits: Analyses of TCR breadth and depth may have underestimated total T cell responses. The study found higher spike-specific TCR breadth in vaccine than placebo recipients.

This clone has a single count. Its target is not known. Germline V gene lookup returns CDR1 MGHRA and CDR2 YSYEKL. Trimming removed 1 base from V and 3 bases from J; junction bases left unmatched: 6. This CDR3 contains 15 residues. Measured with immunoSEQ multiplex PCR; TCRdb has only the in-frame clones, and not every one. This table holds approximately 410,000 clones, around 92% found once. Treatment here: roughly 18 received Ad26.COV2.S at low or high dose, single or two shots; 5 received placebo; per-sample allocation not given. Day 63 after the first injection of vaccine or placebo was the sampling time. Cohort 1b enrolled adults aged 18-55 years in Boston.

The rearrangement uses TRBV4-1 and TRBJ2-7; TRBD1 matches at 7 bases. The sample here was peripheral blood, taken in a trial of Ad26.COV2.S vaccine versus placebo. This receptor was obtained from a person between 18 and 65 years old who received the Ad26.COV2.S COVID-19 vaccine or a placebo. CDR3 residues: CASSQVWDRGYEQYF. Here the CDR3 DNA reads TGCGCCAGCAGCCAAGTTTGGGACAGAGGCTACGAGCAGTACTTC.